This T cell receptor beta chain was recovered during a study of regulatory T cells in long-lasting Graves disease. The CDR3 runs 13 residues. Germline values: CDR1 ENHRY, CDR2 SYGVKD. Trimming stripped 4 bases from V and 7 bases from J, with 10 bases between. iRepertoire HTBI primers and Arm-PCR of CDR3 regions built TCR beta libraries. TCRdb used MiXCR to reprocess the multiplex PCR reads, holding one entry per CDR3 protein. The sample lists approximately 460,000 distinct CDR3 sequences, around 17% occurring once. Study-wide results and limits: Thyroid tissue was not studied; only peripheral blood was.

Time point indicated: newly diagnosed GD, antithyroid drugs for less than 3 months. From PBMCs, RNA was extracted and then used to make the TCR library. In regard to this clonotype: Its target is not known.

This same sample was also part of a study on T cells in Graves' hyperthyroidism and ophthalmopathy. That paper adds: Clonotypes that were expanded in thyroid above 0.001 mostly appeared in blood too.

The sequenced sample was peripheral blood mononuclear cells (PBMCs), obtained at new diagnosis, from a patient treated with antithyroid drugs. This receptor was obtained from a woman aged 25 to 39 with Graves disease. The chain is built from TRBV10-3 and TRBJ1-4, with D unresolved. CDR3 nucleotide sequence: TGTGCCATCAGTGGGCGGAAAGGTGAAAAACTGTTTTTT. It codes for CAISGRKGEKLFF.